The rows below give T cell receptor beta chains drawn from one sample of a study of T cells in Graves' hyperthyroidism and ophthalmopathy. TCRdb redid the calling of the multiplex PCR reads with MiXCR, one entry per CDR3 protein. The sample has about 130,000 distinct CDR3 sequences; around 20% are singletons. Specimen: blood. Receptors were obtained from a woman in her forties or fifties with Graves' hyperthyroidism that later progressed to Graves' ophthalmopathy. CDR3s include the opening cysteine and the closing phenylalanine or tryptophan. Each record gives: CDR3 protein, V gene, J gene, D gene. The D gene is left open where the match is weak.

CASSRRTSFEETQYF	TRBV28	TRBJ2-5	TRBD2
CASSRHSGNTIYF	TRBV28	TRBJ1-3	-
CASSLEGTSGRHEQFF	TRBV7-3	TRBJ2-1	TRBD2
CAWGPPLVPEAFF	TRBV30	TRBJ1-1	-
CASSLISVNTGELFF	TRBV28	TRBJ2-2	-
CASSSAGGVYEQYF	TRBV7-2	TRBJ2-7	TRBD1
CASSLAGPREQYF	TRBV5-1	TRBJ2-7	-
CASSQDLAGSSGANVLTF	TRBV4-1	TRBJ2-6	TRBD2
CASRGFSGNTIYF	TRBV7-8	TRBJ1-3	-
CTTVGGPEAFF	TRBV20-1	TRBJ1-1	-
CASSLRVPTVRGGSVGYTF	TRBV7-8	TRBJ1-2	-
CASSRQALEAFF	TRBV11-2	TRBJ1-1	-
CASSRSDRGTEAFF	TRBV3-1	TRBJ1-1	TRBD1
CSAENSGRPNYEQYF	TRBV20-1	TRBJ2-7	TRBD2
CSARELRGAGYGYTF	TRBV20-1	TRBJ1-2	-
CASSYPGNTEAFF	TRBV7-9	TRBJ1-1	-
CSARAPNSYNEQFF	TRBV20-1	TRBJ2-1	-
CSARLPGGPYGYTF	TRBV20-1	TRBJ1-2	TRBD1
CASREDKGPYVSGNTIYF	TRBV6-1	TRBJ1-3	-
CASSLDRALTNEKLFF	TRBV18	TRBJ1-4	TRBD1
CASTSSTYNEQFF	TRBV5-6	TRBJ2-1	-